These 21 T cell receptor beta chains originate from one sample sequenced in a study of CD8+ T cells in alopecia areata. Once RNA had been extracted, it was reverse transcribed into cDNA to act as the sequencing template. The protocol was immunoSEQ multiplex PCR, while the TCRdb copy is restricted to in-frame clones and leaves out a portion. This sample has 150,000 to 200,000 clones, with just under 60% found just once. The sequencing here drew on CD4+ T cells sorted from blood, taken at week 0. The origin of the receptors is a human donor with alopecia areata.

For the CDR3, the DNA is TGCAGCGGTGCCCGGGACAGGAACACCGGGGAGCTGTTTTTT. It yields the protein CSGARDRNTGELFF. The J gene is TRBJ2-2, the V gene TRBV29-1; 7 positions match TRBD1. Trimming cost V 7 bases and J 1 base; bases outside gene matches: 6. CDR3 length: 14 residues. Germline CDR1 and CDR2: SQVTM and ANQGSEA.

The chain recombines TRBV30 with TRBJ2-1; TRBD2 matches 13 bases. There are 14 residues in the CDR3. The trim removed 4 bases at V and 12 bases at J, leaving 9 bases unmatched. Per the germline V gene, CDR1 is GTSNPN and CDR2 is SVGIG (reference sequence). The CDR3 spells CAWNGLAGAQTQFF. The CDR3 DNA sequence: TGTGCCTGGAACGGACTAGCGGGGGCGCAAACGCAGTTCTTC.

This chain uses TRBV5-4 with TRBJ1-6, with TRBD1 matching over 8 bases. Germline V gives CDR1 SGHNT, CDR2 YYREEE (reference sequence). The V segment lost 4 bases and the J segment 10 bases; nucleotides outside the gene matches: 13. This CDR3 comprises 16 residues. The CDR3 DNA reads TGTGCCAGCAGCAACGACAGGGGTTTGGCGCGATCACCCCTCCACTTT. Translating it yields CASSNDRGLARSPLHF.

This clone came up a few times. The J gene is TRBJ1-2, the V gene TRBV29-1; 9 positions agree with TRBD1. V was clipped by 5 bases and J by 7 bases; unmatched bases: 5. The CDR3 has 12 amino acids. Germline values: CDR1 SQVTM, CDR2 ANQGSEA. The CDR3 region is CSVLTGGSGYTF. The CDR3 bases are TGCAGCGTTCTAACAGGGGGCAGTGGCTACACCTTC.

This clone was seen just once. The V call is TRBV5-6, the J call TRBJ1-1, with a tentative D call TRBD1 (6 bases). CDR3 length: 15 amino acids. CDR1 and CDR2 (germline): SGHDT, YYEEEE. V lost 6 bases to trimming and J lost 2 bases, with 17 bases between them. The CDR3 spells CASTPRGRGNTEAFF. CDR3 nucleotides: TGTGCCAGCACCCCCCGTGGCAGGGGAAACACTGAAGCTTTCTTT.

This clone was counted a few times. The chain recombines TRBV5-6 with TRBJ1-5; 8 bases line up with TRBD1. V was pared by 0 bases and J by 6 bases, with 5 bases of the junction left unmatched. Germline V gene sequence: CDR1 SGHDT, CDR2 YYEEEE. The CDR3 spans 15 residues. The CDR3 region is CASSLGTGSTQPQHF. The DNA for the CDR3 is TGTGCCAGCAGCTTGGGGACAGGGAGTACTCAGCCCCAGCATTTT.

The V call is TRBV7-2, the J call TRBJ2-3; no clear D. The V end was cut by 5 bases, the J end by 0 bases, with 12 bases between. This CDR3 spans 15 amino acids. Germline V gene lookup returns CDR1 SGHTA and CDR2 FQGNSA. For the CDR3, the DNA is TGTGCCAGCAGCAGACAAGCCCACAGCACAGATACGCAGTATTTT. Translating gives CASSRQAHSTDTQYF.

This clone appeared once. Here the CDR3 DNA reads TGTGCCAGCAGCCCGACTAGCGGGGGCCCGCACGTCCTGACTTTC. Translating it yields CASSPTSGGPHVLTF. V usage is TRBV14 and J usage is TRBJ2-6; 12 nucleotides align to TRBD2. Germline CDR1 SGHDN, CDR2 FVKESK. There are 15 residues in the CDR3. V trimming: 4 bases; J trimming: 11 bases; junction bases outside the gene matches: 6. The full variable domain, its missing parts supplied by reference TRBV14 and TRBJ2-6, is EAGVTQFPSHSVIEKGQTVTLRCDPISGHDNLYWYRRVMGKEIKFLLHFVKESKQDESGMPNNRFLAERTGGTYSTLKVQPAELEDSGVYFCASSPTSGGPHVLTFGAGSRLTVL.

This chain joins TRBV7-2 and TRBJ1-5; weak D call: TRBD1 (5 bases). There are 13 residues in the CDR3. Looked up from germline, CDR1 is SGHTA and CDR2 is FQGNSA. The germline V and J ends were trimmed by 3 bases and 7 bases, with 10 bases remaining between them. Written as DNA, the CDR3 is TGTGCCAGCAGCTTGGAAAGGGGCCAGCCCCAGCATTTT. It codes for CASSLERGQPQHF. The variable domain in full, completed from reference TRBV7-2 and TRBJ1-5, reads GAGVSQSPSNKVTEKGKDVELRCDPISGHTALYWYRQSLGQGLEFLIYFQGNSAPDKSGLPSDRFSAERTGGSVSTLTIQRTQQEDSAVYLCASSLERGQPQHFGDGTRLSIL.

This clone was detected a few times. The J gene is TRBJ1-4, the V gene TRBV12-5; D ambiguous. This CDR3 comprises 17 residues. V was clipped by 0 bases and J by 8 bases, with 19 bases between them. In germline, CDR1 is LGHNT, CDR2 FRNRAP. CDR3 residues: CASGLVLDRTPLEKLFF. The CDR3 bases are TGTGCTAGTGGTTTGGTACTTGATAGGACCCCCCTGGAAAAACTGTTTTTT.

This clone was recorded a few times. CDR3 sequence: CASTQGHRRDTIYF. The CDR3 nucleotides read TGTGCCAGCACCCAGGGACACCGCCGAGACACCATATATTTT. The chain links TRBV6-1 to TRBJ1-3, with D possibly matching TRBD1 (6 bases). The V gene lost 7 bases and the J gene lost 8 bases, with 18 bases spanning the gap. The CDR3 is made up of 14 amino acids. CDR1 MNHNS and CDR2 SASEGT come from the germline V gene.

This CDR3 reads CASSFRRGAEAFF. DNA for the CDR3: TGTGCCAGCAGTTTCCGGAGGGGGGCTGAAGCTTTCTTT. The gene calls are TRBV27 and TRBJ1-1, with a possible D match to TRBD1 (6 bases). Trimming pared 3 bases from V and 6 bases from J, leaving 11 bases between. The CDR3 covers 13 residues. In germline, CDR1 is MNHEY, CDR2 SMNVEV (reference sequence).

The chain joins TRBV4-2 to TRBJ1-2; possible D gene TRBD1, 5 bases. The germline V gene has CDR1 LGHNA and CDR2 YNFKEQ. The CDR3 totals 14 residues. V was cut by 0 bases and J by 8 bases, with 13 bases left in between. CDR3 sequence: CASSQDPPWTGYTF. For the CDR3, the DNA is TGTGCCAGCAGCCAAGATCCGCCCTGGACAGGCTACACCTTC.

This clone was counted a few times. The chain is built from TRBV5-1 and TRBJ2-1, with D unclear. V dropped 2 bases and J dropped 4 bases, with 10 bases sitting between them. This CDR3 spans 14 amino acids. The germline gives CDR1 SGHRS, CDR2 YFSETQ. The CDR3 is CASSFGRNYNEQFF. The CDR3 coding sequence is TGCGCCAGCAGCTTCGGACGTAATTACAATGAGCAGTTCTTC.

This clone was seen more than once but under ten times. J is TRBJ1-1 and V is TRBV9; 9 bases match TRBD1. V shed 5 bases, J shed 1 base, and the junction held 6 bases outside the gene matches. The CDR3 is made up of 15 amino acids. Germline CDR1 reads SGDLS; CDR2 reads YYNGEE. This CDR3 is CASRPDRGANTEAFF. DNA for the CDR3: TGTGCCAGCAGGCCGGACAGGGGCGCGAACACTGAAGCTTTCTTT. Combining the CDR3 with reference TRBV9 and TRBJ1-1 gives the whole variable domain DSGVTQTPKHLITATGQRVTLRCSPRSGDLSVYWYQQSLDQGLQFLIQYYNGEERAKGNILERFSAQQFPDLHSELNLSSLELGDSALYFCASRPDRGANTEAFFGQGTRLTVV.

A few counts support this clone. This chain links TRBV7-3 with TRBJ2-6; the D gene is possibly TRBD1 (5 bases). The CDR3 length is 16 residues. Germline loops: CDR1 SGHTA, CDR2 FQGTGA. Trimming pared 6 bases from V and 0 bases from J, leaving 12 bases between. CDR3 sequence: CASSLQASSGANVLTF. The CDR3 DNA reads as TGTGCCAGCAGTCTACAGGCGAGCTCTGGGGCCAACGTCCTGACTTTC.

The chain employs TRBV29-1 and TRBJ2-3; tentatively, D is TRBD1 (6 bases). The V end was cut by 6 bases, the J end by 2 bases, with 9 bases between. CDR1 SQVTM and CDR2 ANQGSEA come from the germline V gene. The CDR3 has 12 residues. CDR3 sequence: CSVDRNTDTQYF. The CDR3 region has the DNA TGCAGCGTGGACAGAAACACAGATACGCAGTATTTT.

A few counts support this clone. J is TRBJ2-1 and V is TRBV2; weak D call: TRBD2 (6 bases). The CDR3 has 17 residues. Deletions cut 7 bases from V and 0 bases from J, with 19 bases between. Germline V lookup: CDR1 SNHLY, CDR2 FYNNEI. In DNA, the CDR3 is TGTGCCAGCACCTACGGGCTCCGGGGAGGCTCCTACAATGAGCAGTTCTTC. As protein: CASTYGLRGGSYNEQFF.

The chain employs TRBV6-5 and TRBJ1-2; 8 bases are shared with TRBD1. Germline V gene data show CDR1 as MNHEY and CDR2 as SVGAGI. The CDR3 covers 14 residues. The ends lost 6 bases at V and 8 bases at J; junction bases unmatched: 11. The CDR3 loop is CASSLQTGVGGYTF. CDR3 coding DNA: TGTGCCAGCAGCCTACAGACAGGGGTTGGCGGCTACACCTTC.

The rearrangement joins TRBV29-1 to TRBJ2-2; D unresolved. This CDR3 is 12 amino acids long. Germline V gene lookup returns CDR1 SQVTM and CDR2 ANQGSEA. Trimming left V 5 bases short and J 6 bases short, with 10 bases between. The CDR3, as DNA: TGCAGCGTTCGGATTTTCTCCGGGGAGCTGTTTTTT. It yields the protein CSVRIFSGELFF.

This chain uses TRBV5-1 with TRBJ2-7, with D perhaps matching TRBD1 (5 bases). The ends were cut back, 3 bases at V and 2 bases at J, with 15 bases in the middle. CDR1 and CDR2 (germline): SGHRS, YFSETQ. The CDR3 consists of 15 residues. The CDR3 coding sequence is TGCGCCAGCAGCTACACTGGCACGGACACCTACGAGCAGTACTTC. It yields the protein CASSYTGTDTYEQYF.